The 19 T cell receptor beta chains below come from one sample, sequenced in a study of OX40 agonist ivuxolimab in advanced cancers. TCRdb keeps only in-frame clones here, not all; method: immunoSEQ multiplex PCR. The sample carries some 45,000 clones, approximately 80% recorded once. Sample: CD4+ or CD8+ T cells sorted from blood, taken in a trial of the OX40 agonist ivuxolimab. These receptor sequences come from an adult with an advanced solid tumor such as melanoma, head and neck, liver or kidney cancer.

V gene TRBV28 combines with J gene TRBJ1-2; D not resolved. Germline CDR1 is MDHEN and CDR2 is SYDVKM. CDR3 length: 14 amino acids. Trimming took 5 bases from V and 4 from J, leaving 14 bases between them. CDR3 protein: CASSRSSSGYGYTF. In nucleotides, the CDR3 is TGTGCCAGCAGTCGTTCTTCTTCAGGCTATGGCTACACCTTC.

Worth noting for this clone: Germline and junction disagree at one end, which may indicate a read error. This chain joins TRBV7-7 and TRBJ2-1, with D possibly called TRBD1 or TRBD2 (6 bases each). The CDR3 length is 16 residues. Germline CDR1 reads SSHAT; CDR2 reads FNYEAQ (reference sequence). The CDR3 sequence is CASRPPGGGWYNEQFF. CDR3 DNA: TGTGCTAGCAGGCCCCCCGGGGGCGGGTGGTACAATGAGCAGTTCTTC.

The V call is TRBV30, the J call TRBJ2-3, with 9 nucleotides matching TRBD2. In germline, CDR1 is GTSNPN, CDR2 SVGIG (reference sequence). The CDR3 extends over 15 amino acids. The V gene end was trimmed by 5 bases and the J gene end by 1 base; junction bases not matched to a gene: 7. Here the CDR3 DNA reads TGTGCCTGGGCGAGATCTAGCGGGGGCACAGATACGCAGTATTTT. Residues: CAWARSSGGTDTQYF.

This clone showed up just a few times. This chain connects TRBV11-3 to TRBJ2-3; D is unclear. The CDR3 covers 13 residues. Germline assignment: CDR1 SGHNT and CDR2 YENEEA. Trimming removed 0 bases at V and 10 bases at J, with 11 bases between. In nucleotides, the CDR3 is TGTGCCAGCAGCTTAGAAACCTCGCGAGCGCAGTATTTT. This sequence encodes CASSLETSRAQYF.

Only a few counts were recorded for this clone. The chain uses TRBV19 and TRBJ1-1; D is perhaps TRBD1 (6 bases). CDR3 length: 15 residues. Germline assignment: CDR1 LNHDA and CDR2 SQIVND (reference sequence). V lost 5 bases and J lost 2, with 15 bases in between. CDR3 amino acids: CASSHGTTQNTEAFF. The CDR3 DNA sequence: TGTGCCAGTAGTCACGGGACAACTCAAAACACTGAAGCTTTCTTT.

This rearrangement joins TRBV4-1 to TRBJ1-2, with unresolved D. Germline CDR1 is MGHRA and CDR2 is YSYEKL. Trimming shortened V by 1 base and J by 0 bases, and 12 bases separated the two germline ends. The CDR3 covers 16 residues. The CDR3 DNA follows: TGCGCCAGCAGCCAAGGGACGTATCAGGCTAACTATGGCTACACCTTC. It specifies CASSQGTYQANYGYTF.

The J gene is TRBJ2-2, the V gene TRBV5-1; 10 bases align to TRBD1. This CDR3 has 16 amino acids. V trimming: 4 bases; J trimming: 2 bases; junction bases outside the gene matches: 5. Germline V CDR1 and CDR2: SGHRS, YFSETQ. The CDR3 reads CASSQGTGVNTGELFF. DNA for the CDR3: TGCGCCAGCAGCCAAGGGACAGGGGTTAACACCGGGGAGCTGTTTTTT.

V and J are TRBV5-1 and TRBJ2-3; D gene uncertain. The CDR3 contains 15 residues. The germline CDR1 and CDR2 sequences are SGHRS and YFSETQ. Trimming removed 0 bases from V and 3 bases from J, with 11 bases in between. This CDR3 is CASSLASKSTDTQYF. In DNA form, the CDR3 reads TGCGCCAGCAGCTTGGCCAGCAAAAGTACAGATACGCAGTATTTT.

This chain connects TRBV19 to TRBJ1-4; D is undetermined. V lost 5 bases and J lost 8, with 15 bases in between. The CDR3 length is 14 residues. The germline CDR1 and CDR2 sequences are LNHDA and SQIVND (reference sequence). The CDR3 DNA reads TGTGCCAGTAGTTCCCCCCAATGGGAGGAAAAACTGTTTTTT. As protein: CASSSPQWEEKLFF.

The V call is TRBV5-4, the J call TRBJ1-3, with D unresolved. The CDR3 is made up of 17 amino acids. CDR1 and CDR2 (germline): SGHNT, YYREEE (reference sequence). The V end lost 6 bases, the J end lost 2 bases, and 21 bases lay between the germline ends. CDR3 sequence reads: CASTRRGDQYPGNTIYF. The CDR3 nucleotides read TGTGCCAGCACCCGTCGCGGCGACCAGTACCCTGGAAACACCATATATTTT.

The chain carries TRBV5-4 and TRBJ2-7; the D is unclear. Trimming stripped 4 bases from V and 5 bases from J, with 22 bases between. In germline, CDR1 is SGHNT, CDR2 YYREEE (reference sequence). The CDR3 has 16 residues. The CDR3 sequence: CASSLGQAAVSDEQYF. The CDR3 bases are TGTGCCAGCAGCCTCGGTCAGGCGGCGGTTTCCGACGAGCAGTACTTC. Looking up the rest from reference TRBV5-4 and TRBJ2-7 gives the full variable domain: ETGVTQSPTHLIKTRGQQVTLRCSSQSGHNTVSWYQQALGQGPQFIFQYYREEENGRGNFPPRFSGLQFPNYSSELNVNALELDDSALYLCASSLGQAAVSDEQYFGPGTRLTVT.

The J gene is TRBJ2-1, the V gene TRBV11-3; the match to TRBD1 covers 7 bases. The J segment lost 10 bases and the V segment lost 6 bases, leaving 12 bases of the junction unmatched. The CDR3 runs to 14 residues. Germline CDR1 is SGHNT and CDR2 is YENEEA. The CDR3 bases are TGTGCCAGCAGAAAGACAGGGTTCACCAACGAGCAGTTCTTC. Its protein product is CASRKTGFTNEQFF.

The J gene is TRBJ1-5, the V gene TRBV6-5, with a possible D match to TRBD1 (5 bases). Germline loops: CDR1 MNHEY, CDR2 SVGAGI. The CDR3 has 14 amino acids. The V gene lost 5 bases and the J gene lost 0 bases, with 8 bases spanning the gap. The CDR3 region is CASSPTASNQPQHF. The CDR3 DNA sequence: TGTGCCAGCAGTCCGACAGCTAGCAATCAGCCCCAGCATTTT.

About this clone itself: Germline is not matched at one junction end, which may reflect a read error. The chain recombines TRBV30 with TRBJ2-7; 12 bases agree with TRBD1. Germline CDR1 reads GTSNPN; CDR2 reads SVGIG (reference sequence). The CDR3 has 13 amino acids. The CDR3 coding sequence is TGTGTCTGGAAGGGGACAGGGGGCCACGAGCAGTACTTC. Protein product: CVWKGTGGHEQYF.

The CDR3 DNA follows: TGTGCCAGTATCAGCGGGAGGGCCGGGGCAGATACGCAGTATTTT. It codes for CASISGRAGADTQYF. The chain recombines TRBV19 with TRBJ2-3; 10 nucleotides match TRBD2. Germline CDR1 reads LNHDA; CDR2 reads SQIVND (reference sequence). The V gene end was trimmed by 7 bases and the J gene end by 4 bases; junction bases not matched to a gene: 8. CDR3 size: 15 residues.

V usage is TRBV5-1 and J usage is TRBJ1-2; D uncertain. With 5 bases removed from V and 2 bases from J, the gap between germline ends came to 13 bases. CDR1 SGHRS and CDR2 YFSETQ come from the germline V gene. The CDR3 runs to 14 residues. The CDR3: CASRRTPENYGYTF. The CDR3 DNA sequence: TGCGCCAGCAGAAGGACCCCCGAGAACTATGGCTACACCTTC.

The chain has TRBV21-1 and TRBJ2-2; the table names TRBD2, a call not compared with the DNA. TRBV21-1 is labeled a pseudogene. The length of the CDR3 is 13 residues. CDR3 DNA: TGTGCCAGCAGTTGCGGGAAAACCGGGGAGCTGTTTTTT. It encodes CASSCGKTGELFF.

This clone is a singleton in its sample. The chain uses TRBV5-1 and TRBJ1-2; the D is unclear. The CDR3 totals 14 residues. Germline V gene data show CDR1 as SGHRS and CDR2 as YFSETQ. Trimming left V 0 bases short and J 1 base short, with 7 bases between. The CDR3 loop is CASSLDGGNYGYTF. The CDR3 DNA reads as TGCGCCAGCAGCTTGGACGGAGGTAACTATGGCTACACCTTC. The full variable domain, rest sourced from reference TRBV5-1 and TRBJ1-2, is KAGVTQTPRYLIKTRGQQVTLSCSPISGHRSVSWYQQTPGQGLQFLFEYFSETQRNKGNFPGRFSGRQFSNSRSEMNVSTLELGDSALYLCASSLDGGNYGYTFGSGTRLTVV.

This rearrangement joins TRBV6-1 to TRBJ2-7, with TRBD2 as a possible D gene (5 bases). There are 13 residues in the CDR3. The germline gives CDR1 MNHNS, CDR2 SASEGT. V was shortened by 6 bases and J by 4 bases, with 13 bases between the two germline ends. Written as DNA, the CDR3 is TGTGCCAGCAGCAGGACGAGGGATTACGAGCAGTACTTC. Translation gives CASSRTRDYEQYF.